One sample yielded the 8 T cell receptor beta chains listed below, sequenced in a study of monozygotic twins with inflammatory bowel disease. TCRdb reprocessed the 5' RACE reads and stores each CDR3 protein as one record, lacking DNA. The table lists 350,000 to 500,000 distinct CDR3 sequences. What was sequenced was blood. The receptors stem from a human donor with ulcerative colitis or Crohn's disease, or a healthy co-twin of an affected twin (not recorded which).

V usage is TRBV9 and J usage is TRBJ1-3. The CDR3 covers 15 residues. Per germline, CDR1 SGDLS and CDR2 YYNGEE. The CDR3 sequence is CASSVDLLSGNTIYF. Combining the CDR3 with reference TRBV9 and TRBJ1-3 gives the whole variable domain DSGVTQTPKHLITATGQRVTLRCSPRSGDLSVYWYQQSLDQGLQFLIQYYNGEERAKGNILERFSAQQFPDLHSELNLSSLELGDSALYFCASSVDLLSGNTIYFGEGSWLTVV.

V usage is TRBV5-1 and J usage is TRBJ2-3; the D gene TCRdb calls, TRBD2, cannot be checked with no DNA. The CDR3 totals 14 residues. Germline CDR1 reads SGHRS; CDR2 reads YFSETQ. Here the CDR3 reads CASLRGKSTDTQYF.

The genes are TRBV2 and TRBJ1-1. The CDR3 sequence is 12 residues long. Germline V lookup: CDR1 SNHLY, CDR2 FYNNEI. The CDR3 region is CASRADPFWAFF.

V and J are TRBV6-5 and TRBJ2-1; TCRdb returns TRBD1, unconfirmable since there is no DNA. This CDR3 has 15 amino acids. Germline loops: CDR1 MNHEY, CDR2 SVGAGI. The CDR3 spells CASSSKGLGAGEQFF.

The chain employs TRBV7-3 and TRBJ2-2. The germline V gene has CDR1 SGHTA and CDR2 FQGTGA. This CDR3 contains 14 residues. The CDR3 reads CASSFSRSSGELFF.

The J gene is TRBJ2-2, the V gene TRBV2; as DNA is missing, the TRBD2 call by TCRdb cannot be tested. CDR1 and CDR2 (germline): SNHLY, FYNNEI. This CDR3 has 16 residues. CDR3 sequence: CASSGMASGTTGELFF.

The genes are TRBV6-5 and TRBJ2-2. This CDR3 has 15 residues. Germline lookup yields CDR1 MNHEY and CDR2 SVGAGI. The CDR3: CASSYGLTNTGELFF.

V and J are TRBV12-3 or TRBV12-4 and TRBJ1-1. The CDR3 runs 15 residues. Here the CDR3 reads CASSLRLTGGTEAFF.